The rows below give T cell receptor beta chains drawn from one sample of a study of T cells after yellow fever vaccination. TCRdb fed the 5' RACE reads into MiXCR, producing one record per CDR3 protein. Here the sample spans about 550,000 distinct CDR3 sequences, over 15% being singletons. This sample comprised PBMCs, obtained 15 days after the yellow fever booster vaccination. Source of these receptors: a man aged 25 to 40 who received the YFV17D yellow fever vaccine. Both conserved end residues are part of each CDR3. D genes are given only for firm matches. Clone size is shown for a subset of rows, as once, few, many or a class of expanded clone.

V: TRBV30; D: TRBD2; J: TRBJ2-2; size: few; CDR3: CAWSRFGVQVAGYTGELFF; DNA: TGTGCCTGGAGTAGGTTCGGGGTACAAGTAGCGGGATACACCGGGGAGCTGTTTTTT
V: TRBV4-2; D: TRBD1; J: TRBJ1-5; size: NA; CDR3: CASSQDGQGGQPQHF; DNA: TGTGCCAGCAGCCAAGACGGACAGGGAGGCCAGCCCCAGCATTTT
V: TRBV6-5; D: NA; J: TRBJ2-1; size: few; CDR3: CASSYPLGEQFF; DNA: TGTGCCAGCAGTTACCCGCTGGGTGAGCAGTTCTTC
V: TRBV9; D: TRBD2; J: TRBJ2-7; size: NA; CDR3: CASSRGGTSGTYEQYF; DNA: TGTGCCAGCAGCCGGGGGGGGACTAGCGGGACCTACGAGCAGTACTTC
V: TRBV7-2; D: TRBD1; J: TRBJ2-5; size: few; CDR3: CASSSGQGQQETQYF; DNA: TGTGCCAGCAGCTCCGGACAGGGACAACAAGAGACCCAGTACTTC
V: TRBV9; D: NA; J: TRBJ2-1; size: few; CDR3: CASSPRQPNEQFF; DNA: TGTGCCAGCAGCCCCAGACAGCCCAATGAGCAGTTCTTC
V: TRBV20-1; D: NA; J: TRBJ2-5; size: NA; CDR3: CSANRGPGETQYF; DNA: TGCAGTGCCAACCGGGGCCCGGGAGAGACCCAGTACTTC
V: TRBV20-1; D: TRBD2; J: TRBJ2-7; size: few; CDR3: CSALGASGRPYEQYF; DNA: TGCAGTGCCTTGGGGGCTAGCGGGAGGCCCTACGAGCAGTACTTC
V: TRBV12-3/TRBV12-4; D: NA; J: TRBJ2-5; size: NA; CDR3: CASSLRGKETQYF; DNA: TGTGCCAGCAGTTTACGCGGCAAAGAGACCCAGTACTTC
V: TRBV20-1; D: NA; J: TRBJ2-7; size: few; CDR3: CSAGPFLQGSSYEQYF; DNA: TGCAGTGCTGGCCCATTCCTACAGGGAAGCTCCTACGAGCAGTACTTC
V: TRBV20-1; D: NA; J: TRBJ2-1; size: NA; CDR3: CSARGPLQRYEQFF; DNA: TGCAGTGCTAGAGGTCCCCTCCAGCGCTATGAGCAGTTCTTC
V: TRBV5-1; D: TRBD1; J: TRBJ2-3; size: NA; CDR3: CASRWTGTEYTDTQYF; DNA: TGCGCCAGCAGGTGGACCGGGACAGAATACACAGATACGCAGTATTTT
V: TRBV12-3/TRBV12-4; D: NA; J: TRBJ2-7; size: many; CDR3: CASSIHHGSKYEQYF; DNA: TGTGCCAGCAGTATCCACCACGGGTCTAAATACGAGCAGTACTTC
V: TRBV7-2; D: NA; J: TRBJ2-4; size: NA; CDR3: CASRYEGAKNIQYF; DNA: TGTGCCAGCAGATACGAGGGGGCCAAAAACATTCAGTACTTC
V: TRBV7-2; D: TRBD2; J: TRBJ2-1; size: few; CDR3: CASSQTSGSHNEQFF; DNA: TGTGCCAGCAGCCAAACTAGCGGGAGCCACAATGAGCAGTTCTTC
V: TRBV29-1; D: NA; J: TRBJ2-5; size: few; CDR3: CSVVSGNPGIQETQYF; DNA: TGCAGCGTTGTCTCCGGGAACCCAGGGATTCAAGAGACCCAGTACTTC
V: TRBV29-1; D: NA; J: TRBJ2-7; size: few; CDR3: CSVDWDGSYEQYF; DNA: TGCAGCGTCGATTGGGACGGCTCCTACGAGCAGTACTTC